This T cell receptor beta chain is from a study of shared clonotypes between healthy human individuals. Across the whole study: Used for every donor were three CD4 naive, three CD4 memory, two CD8 naive and one CD8 memory plate.

Losses at the gene ends were 6 bases for V and 2 bases for J; bases not matched to a gene: 9. Looked up from germline, CDR1 is ENHRY and CDR2 is SYGVKD. The CDR3 runs to 15 residues. Deep was the level used in running the assay. Every subset's genomic DNA went evenly onto several immunoSEQ plates. Clones were sequenced by immunoSEQ multiplex PCR, and TCRdb holds only the in-frame ones, with some missing. Of about 2.3 million clones listed, about 90% are singletons. A CD45RA+ naive subset and a CD45RA-negative memory subset were split from CD4+ cells. Sequenced sample: naive CD4+ T cells from PBMCs. Subset noted: CD45RA+ positively selected. The rearrangement uses TRBV10-3 and TRBJ2-7; TRBD2 matches 8 bases. The clonotype was recovered from a man aged 18 to 29 in good health. Some clones in this sample may be carry-over from other donors' samples. The CDR3: CAIRPTSGSPYEQYF. The CDR3 DNA reads TGTGCCATCAGGCCAACTAGCGGATCGCCCTACGAGCAGTACTTC.